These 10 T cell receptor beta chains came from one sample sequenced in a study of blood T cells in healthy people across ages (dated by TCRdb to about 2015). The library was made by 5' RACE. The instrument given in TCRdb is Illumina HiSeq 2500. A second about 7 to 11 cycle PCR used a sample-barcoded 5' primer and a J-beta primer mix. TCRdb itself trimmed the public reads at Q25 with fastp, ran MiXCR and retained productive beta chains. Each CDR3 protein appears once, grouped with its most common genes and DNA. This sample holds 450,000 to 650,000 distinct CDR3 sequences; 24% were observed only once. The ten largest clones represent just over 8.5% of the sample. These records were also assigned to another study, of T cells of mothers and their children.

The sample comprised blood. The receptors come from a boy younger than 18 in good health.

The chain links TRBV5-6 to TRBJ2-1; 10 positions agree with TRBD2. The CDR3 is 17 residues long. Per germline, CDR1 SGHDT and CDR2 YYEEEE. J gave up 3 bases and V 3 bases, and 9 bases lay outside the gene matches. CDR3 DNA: TGTGCCAGCAGCTGGGCCGGGCTAGCGGGAGTCTACAATGAGCAGTTCTTC. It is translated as CASSWAGLAGVYNEQFF.

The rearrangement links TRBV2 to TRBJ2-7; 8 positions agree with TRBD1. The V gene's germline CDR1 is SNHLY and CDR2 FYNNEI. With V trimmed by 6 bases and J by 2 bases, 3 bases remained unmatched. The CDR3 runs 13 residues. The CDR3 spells CASRVQGAYEQYF. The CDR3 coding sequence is TGTGCCAGCAGGGTACAGGGGGCCTACGAGCAGTACTTC.

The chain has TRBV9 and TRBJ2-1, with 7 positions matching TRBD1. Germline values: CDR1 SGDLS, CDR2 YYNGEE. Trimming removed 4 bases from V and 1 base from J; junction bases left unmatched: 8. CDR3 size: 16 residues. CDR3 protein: CASSNSPRGSYNEQFF. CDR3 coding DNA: TGTGCCAGCAGCAACTCACCCAGGGGGTCCTACAATGAGCAGTTCTTC.

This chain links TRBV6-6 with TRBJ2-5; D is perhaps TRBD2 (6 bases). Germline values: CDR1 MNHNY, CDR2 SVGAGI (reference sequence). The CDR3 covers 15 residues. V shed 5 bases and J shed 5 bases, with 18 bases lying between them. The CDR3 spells CASSARDSGLETQYF. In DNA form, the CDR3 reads TGTGCCAGCAGTGCCCGGGACTCGGGGCTCGAGACCCAGTACTTC.

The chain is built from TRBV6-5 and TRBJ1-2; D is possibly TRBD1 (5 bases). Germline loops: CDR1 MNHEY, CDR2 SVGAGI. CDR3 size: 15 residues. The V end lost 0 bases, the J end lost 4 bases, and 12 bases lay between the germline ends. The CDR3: CASSYSAGNSYGYTF. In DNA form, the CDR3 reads TGTGCCAGCAGTTACTCGGCAGGGAACTCCTATGGCTACACCTTC.

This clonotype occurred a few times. The CDR3 is CASSQDLRGVAGDYEQYF. CDR3 nucleotide sequence: TGCGCCAGCAGCCAAGATCTGAGGGGAGTAGCGGGAGACTACGAGCAGTACTTC. The chain is built from TRBV4-1 and TRBJ2-7, with 9 bases identical to TRBD2. The V segment lost 0 bases and the J segment 3 bases; nucleotides outside the gene matches: 12. This CDR3 contains 18 residues. Per germline, CDR1 MGHRA and CDR2 YSYEKL.

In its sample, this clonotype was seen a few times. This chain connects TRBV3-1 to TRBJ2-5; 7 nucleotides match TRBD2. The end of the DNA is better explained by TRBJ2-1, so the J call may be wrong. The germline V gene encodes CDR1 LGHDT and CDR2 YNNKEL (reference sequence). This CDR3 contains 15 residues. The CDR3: CASSEPGLQRRGQFF. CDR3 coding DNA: TGTGCCAGCAGCGAACCGGGACTACAGAGAAGAGGGCAGTTCTTC.

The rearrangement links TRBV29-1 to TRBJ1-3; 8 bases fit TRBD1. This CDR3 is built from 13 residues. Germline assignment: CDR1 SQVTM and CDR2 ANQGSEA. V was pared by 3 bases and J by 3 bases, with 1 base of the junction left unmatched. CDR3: CSVEGQVGNTIYF. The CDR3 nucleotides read TGCAGCGTTGAGGGACAGGTTGGAAACACCATATATTTT.

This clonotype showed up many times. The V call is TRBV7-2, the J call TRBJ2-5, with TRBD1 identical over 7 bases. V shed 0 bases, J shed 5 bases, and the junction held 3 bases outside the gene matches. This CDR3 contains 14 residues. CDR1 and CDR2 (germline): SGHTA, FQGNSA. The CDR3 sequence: CASSLATGRETQYF. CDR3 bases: TGTGCCAGCAGCTTAGCGACAGGGCGGGAGACCCAGTACTTC.

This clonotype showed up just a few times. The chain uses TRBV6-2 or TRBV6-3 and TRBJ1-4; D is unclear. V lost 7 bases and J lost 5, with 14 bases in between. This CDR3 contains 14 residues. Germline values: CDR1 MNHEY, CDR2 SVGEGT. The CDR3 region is CASTTTKGNEKLFF. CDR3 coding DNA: TGTGCCAGCACTACAACGAAGGGAAATGAAAAACTGTTTTTT.